The clone carrying this T cell receptor beta chain has a count of ten or more. Both TRBC1 and TRBC2 were covered by a beta constant-region primer of two equimolar oligonucleotides. TCRdb re-analysed the UMI-ligation and nested PCR reads in MiXCR, keeping a single row per CDR3 protein. Among fewer than 5,000 distinct CDR3 sequences listed, around 6.9% were seen once. V was cut by 4 bases and J by 1 base, with 7 bases left in between. CDR1 and CDR2 (germline): SSHAT, FNYEAQ (reference sequence). This CDR3 spans 14 amino acids. This sample was included in a study of naive and memory T cell subsets. The V gene is TRBV7-7, the J gene TRBJ2-2, with D tentatively TRBD2 (5 bases). Sample: CD4+ TEMRA cells from blood. Described subset: effector memory re-expressing CD45RA, CD45RA+ CD27-. The TCR sequence derives from a human donor in good health. CDR3 DNA sequence: TGTGCCAGCAGCTCGGGGTTGAACACCGGGGAGCTGTTTTTT. Amino acid sequence: CASSSGLNTGELFF.